The clone carrying this T cell receptor beta chain came up once. Its specificity is not known. The repertoire was sequenced with immunoSEQ multiplex PCR; TCRdb's copy has only in-frame clones and lacks some. The table records about 980,000 clones, 70% to 85% of them present only once. The record originates from a study of shared clonotypes between healthy human individuals. Study overall: CD4 naive and memory got three plates each, CD8 naive two, CD8 memory one. Study outcomes and limitations: Between a handful of donors, naive CD4 clonotypes were shared at a level of about 5%. Rarefaction revealed incomplete sorted-subset sequencing despite large depth.

CD4+ cell separation produced CD45RA+ naive and CD45RA-negative memory subsets. Sequencing was carried out using memory CD4+ T cells sorted from blood. The subset is: CD45RA-negative fraction. The clonotype originates from a man younger than 35 in good health.

The CDR3 loop reads CASSQGFGSPGELFF. In nucleotides, the CDR3 is TGCGCCAGCAGCCAAGGTTTCGGTTCCCCCGGGGAGCTGTTTTTT. The V and J genes are TRBV4-1 and TRBJ2-2; no firm D call. CDR3 size: 15 residues. Germline V lookup: CDR1 MGHRA, CDR2 YSYEKL. Trimming shortened V by 1 base and J by 6 bases, and 12 bases separated the two germline ends.